This TCR beta chain was documented in a study of regulatory T cells in long-lasting Graves disease. Combining iRepertoire HTBI primers with Arm-PCR of CDR3 regions, the authors built TCR beta libraries. MiXCR was run by TCRdb on the multiplex PCR reads, yielding one entry per CDR3 protein. Of hundreds of thousands of distinct CDR3 sequences in the sample, around 30% are singletons; the top ten hold under 50%. In its sample, this clonotype was seen many times. As for time point: persistent/refractory GD, antithyroid drugs over 5 years with positive TRAb. RNA extracted from PBMCs served as the sequencing template. V was clipped by 3 bases and J by 5 bases, with 16 bases between them. The CDR3 spans 15 residues.

The sequence was obtained from a female donor with Graves disease. This chain links TRBV12-3 or TRBV12-4 with TRBJ2-5, with D possibly being TRBD2 (5 bases). The sample in question was peripheral blood mononuclear cells (PBMCs), obtained when the disease was refractory, from a patient treated with antithyroid drugs. The CDR3: CASSFWGVGAETQYF. The CDR3 region has the DNA TGTGCCAGCAGTTTTTGGGGAGTCGGAGCGGAGACCCAGTACTTC.